The rows below give T cell receptor beta chains drawn from one sample of a study of T cell repertoires in cytomegalovirus infection. Antigen specificity for these receptors is unknown. TCRdb analysed the reads with MiXCR anew, one entry per CDR3 protein. The sample consists of approximately 56,000 distinct CDR3 sequences, around 20% of them appearing once. Specimen: CD8+ T cells from cultured PBMCs, collected from culture after CMV antigen stimulation. Every receptor here comes from a human donor in good health (CMV status not recorded). Some clones in this sample may be carry-over from other donors' samples. Each CDR3 is given with its conserved first and last residue. A D gene is named only where the DNA matches it firmly. Not every row has a clone size; where given, it reads once, few, many or a size class.

abundance | d_gene | j_gene | v_gene | CDR3aa | CDR3nt
NA | NA | TRBJ2-3 | TRBV27 | CASSLFPGVGTDTQYF | TGTGCCAGCAGTTTATTCCCGGGGGTTGGCACAGATACGCAGTATTTT
few | NA | TRBJ1-5 | TRBV6-1 | CASSEIADSNQPQHF | TGTGCCAGCAGTGAAATAGCAGATAGCAATCAGCCCCAGCATTTT
NA | NA | TRBJ2-7 | TRBV20-1 | CSALPEGSAYEQYF | TGCAGTGCCCTTCCAGAGGGTTCCGCCTACGAGCAGTACTTC
NA | TRBD2 | TRBJ2-7 | TRBV27 | CASSLQASGREQYF | TGTGCCAGCTCTTTACAGGCGAGCGGGAGAGAGCAGTACTTC
NA | NA | TRBJ2-7 | TRBV4-1 | CASSQERGPLYEQYF | TGCGCCAGCAGCCAAGAGCGGGGGCCCCTCTACGAGCAGTACTTC
NA | NA | TRBJ2-7 | TRBV20-1 | CSAAESSYEQYF | TGCAGTGCGGCCGAGAGCTCCTACGAGCAGTACTTC
NA | NA | TRBJ2-1 | TRBV20-1 | CSAIKYRALVEQFF | TGCAGTGCTATAAAATACAGGGCGCTAGTCGAGCAGTTCTTC
NA | NA | TRBJ2-7 | TRBV19 | CASTPDGNSYEQYF | TGTGCCAGTACCCCTGACGGAAACTCCTACGAGCAGTACTTC
few | NA | TRBJ2-3 | TRBV12-3/TRBV12-4 | CASSWGRFGTDTQYF | TGTGCCAGCAGTTGGGGGAGATTCGGGACAGATACGCAGTATTTT
few | NA | TRBJ1-1 | TRBV12-3/TRBV12-4 | CASTPRGITEAFF | TGTGCCAGCACCCCTAGGGGGATCACTGAAGCTTTCTTT
NA | NA | TRBJ2-7 | TRBV7-9 | CASSSPRGPDEQYF | TGTGCCAGCAGCTCCCCAAGAGGACCCGACGAGCAGTACTTC
few | TRBD1 | TRBJ2-7 | TRBV4-2 | CASSQDLGTGSYEQYF | TGTGCCAGCAGCCAAGATCTCGGGACAGGGTCCTACGAGCAGTACTTC
few | NA | TRBJ2-6 | TRBV6-6 | CASGPSTGEAVANVLTF | TGTGCCAGCGGTCCAAGTACAGGGGAGGCTGTGGCCAACGTCCTGACTTTC
NA | TRBD1 | TRBJ1-1 | TRBV7-2 | CASSSSRDRGHTEAFF | TGTGCCAGCAGCTCCTCTCGGGACAGGGGGCACACTGAAGCTTTCTTT
few | NA | TRBJ2-3 | TRBV7-2 | CASSFRAGALDTQYF | TGTGCCAGCAGCTTCCGGGCGGGGGCCTTAGATACGCAGTATTTT
few | TRBD2 | TRBJ2-5 | TRBV27 | CASSALAGEYQETQYF | TGTGCCAGCAGTGCCCTAGCGGGGGAGTACCAAGAGACCCAGTACTTC
NA | TRBD2 | TRBJ2-7 | TRBV4-1 | CASSQTSGGYEQYF | TGCGCCAGCAGCCAAACTAGCGGGGGCTACGAGCAGTACTTC
few | NA | TRBJ1-3 | TRBV7-6 | CASSLSSDSGNTIYF | TGTGCCAGCAGCTTAAGTAGCGACTCTGGAAACACCATATATTTT
NA | TRBD1 | TRBJ1-2 | TRBV6-5 | CASSYSFPDRDYGYTF | TGTGCCAGCAGTTACTCGTTCCCCGACAGGGACTATGGCTACACCTTC
NA | NA | TRBJ2-3 | TRBV19 | CASSIGLSGTDTQYF | TGTGCCAGTAGTATCGGGCTTTCGGGCACAGATACGCAGTATTTT
few | NA | TRBJ2-7 | TRBV7-2 | CASSSQYEQYF | TGTGCCAGCAGCTCTCAATACGAGCAGTACTTC
NA | NA | TRBJ1-4 | TRBV12-3/TRBV12-4 | CASSPWAGNEKLFF | TGTGCCAGCAGCCCTTGGGCAGGCAATGAAAAACTGTTTTTT
NA | NA | TRBJ2-1 | TRBV6-5 | CASSYEGMSQFF | TGTGCCAGCAGTTACGAAGGAATGTCGCAGTTCTTC
NA | TRBD1 | TRBJ2-7 | TRBV7-2 | CASGTGDYEQYF | TGTGCCAGCGGTACAGGGGACTACGAGCAGTACTTC
few | NA | TRBJ2-7 | TRBV4-3 | CASSQDSRGYEQYF | TGCGCCAGCAGCCAAGATTCGAGAGGGTACGAGCAGTACTTC
NA | TRBD1 | TRBJ1-5 | TRBV7-8 | CASSLAGTGRDQPQHF | TGTGCCAGCAGCTTAGCGGGGACAGGGAGGGATCAGCCCCAGCATTTT